These 24 T cell receptor beta chains came from one sample sequenced in a study of OX40 agonist ivuxolimab in advanced cancers. Sequencing was performed with immunoSEQ multiplex PCR; in TCRdb, only in-frame clones are kept and a portion is missing. This table has nearly 80,000 clones, less than 95% appearing once. The sequenced sample was CD4+ or CD8+ T cells sorted from blood, obtained in a trial of the OX40 agonist ivuxolimab. These receptors came from an adult with an advanced solid tumor such as melanoma, head and neck, liver or kidney cancer.

This chain uses TRBV5-4 with TRBJ1-2; 8 bases fit TRBD1. Germline V lookup: CDR1 SGHNT, CDR2 YYREEE (reference sequence). CDR3 length equals 14 residues. V dropped 4 bases and J dropped 2; count of bases not matched to a gene: 4. The CDR3 DNA is TGTGCCAGCAGCCCGGGACAGGCGAACTATGGCTACACCTTC. Amino acids: CASSPGQANYGYTF. Based on the CDR3 plus reference TRBV5-4 and TRBJ1-2, the full variable domain is ETGVTQSPTHLIKTRGQQVTLRCSSQSGHNTVSWYQQALGQGPQFIFQYYREEENGRGNFPPRFSGLQFPNYSSELNVNALELDDSALYLCASSPGQANYGYTFGSGTRLTVV.

This chain links TRBV6-1 with TRBJ2-1; 10 nucleotides agree with TRBD2. Germline loops: CDR1 MNHNS, CDR2 SASEGT. The V gene end was trimmed by 4 bases and the J gene end by 9 bases; junction bases not matched to a gene: 9. The CDR3 spans 15 residues. Here the CDR3 reads CASSGKAGGPGEQFF. CDR3 nucleotides: TGTGCCAGCAGTGGCAAAGCGGGGGGGCCCGGTGAGCAGTTCTTC.

This clone showed up just a few times. The chain has TRBV4-1 and TRBJ1-1; TRBD1 matches at 7 bases. This CDR3 is built from 18 residues. With 3 bases clipped from V and 1 base from J, the junction kept 14 bases outside the gene matches. Per the germline V gene, CDR1 is MGHRA and CDR2 is YSYEKL. Here the CDR3 reads CASSHPILRQGRNTEAFF. In nucleotides, the CDR3 is TGCGCCAGCAGCCATCCCATCCTCAGACAGGGTCGGAACACTGAAGCTTTCTTT.

This clone is deemed medium-sized. This chain links TRBV6-1 with TRBJ1-5; TRBD1 is a possible D gene (6 bases). Trimming cost V 6 bases and J 3 bases, with 12 bases left between them. Germline assignment: CDR1 MNHNS and CDR2 SASEGT. This CDR3 contains 14 residues. CDR3 bases: TGTGCCAGCAGGCGGACAGCCGACAATCAGCCCCAGCATTTT. Its translation is CASRRTADNQPQHF.

The rearrangement uses TRBV2 and TRBJ2-4; 8 nucleotides align to TRBD2. V lost 7 bases, J lost 4 bases, and 9 bases stayed unmatched. From germline, CDR1 is SNHLY and CDR2 FYNNEI. This CDR3 region has 15 residues. The CDR3 is CASTPPGGIKNIQYF. In nucleotides, the CDR3 is TGTGCCAGCACCCCCCCGGGGGGGATTAAAAACATTCAGTACTTC.

As regards this clone: The conserved phenylalanine or tryptophan is not found at the CDR3 terminus, so this likely reflects a read error. Because the CDR3's place on the DNA is in doubt, the DNA is left out and the CDR3 is given as listed by TCRdb. V usage is TRBV5-6 and J usage is TRBJ2-7. Looked up from germline, CDR1 is SGHDT and CDR2 is YYEEEE. The CDR3 region is 9 residues in length, termini included. The CDR3 loop is CASSLDREA.

The chain couples TRBV4-1 to TRBJ1-6, with D tentatively TRBD1 (6 bases). There are 17 residues in the CDR3. V was pared by 0 bases and J by 4 bases, with 13 bases between. CDR1 and CDR2 (germline): MGHRA, YSYEKL. CDR3 nucleotide sequence: TGCGCCAGCAGCCAAGAAAACCGGGACAAGTATAATTCACCCCTCCACTTT. Translating it yields CASSQENRDKYNSPLHF.

The CDR3 DNA reads TGTGCCAGCAACAGGGGGTATAATTCACCCCTCCACTTT. It codes for CASNRGYNSPLHF. The rearrangement links TRBV2 to TRBJ1-6; 8 bases are a match to TRBD1. Unmatched junction bases numbered 0, after V lost 7 bases and J lost 4 bases. The CDR3 totals 13 residues. The germline V gene encodes CDR1 SNHLY and CDR2 FYNNEI.

The J gene is TRBJ2-7, the V gene TRBV7-2; D possibly corresponds to TRBD1 (6 bases). V dropped 1 base and J dropped 5 bases, with 9 bases sitting between them. The CDR3 spans 13 residues. The germline gives CDR1 SGHTA, CDR2 FQGNSA. The CDR3 DNA sequence: TGTGCCAGCAGCTTAGATAGGGGGAACGAGCAGTACTTC. Amino acid sequence: CASSLDRGNEQYF.

The chain combines TRBV6-5 with TRBJ1-2, with 9 bases aligning to TRBD1. Germline V gene data show CDR1 as MNHEY and CDR2 as SVGAGI. This CDR3 contains 12 residues. V shed 9 bases, J shed 4 bases, and the junction held 3 bases outside the gene matches. This chain's CDR3 is CASRQGGYGYTF. CDR3 sequence (DNA): TGTGCCAGTCGACAGGGGGGCTATGGCTACACCTTC.

The rearrangement uses TRBV28 and TRBJ1-2, with D possibly matching TRBD1 (6 bases). From germline, CDR1 is MDHEN and CDR2 SYDVKM. The V end was cut by 1 base, the J end by 2 bases, with 14 bases between. The CDR3 consists of 16 residues. The CDR3 loop reads CASSLSPRGRNYGYTF. For the CDR3, the DNA is TGTGCCAGCAGTTTATCCCCGCGGGGGCGCAACTATGGCTACACCTTC.

The chain links TRBV30 to TRBJ1-6; 12 bases are a match to TRBD1. The CDR3 runs to 13 residues. Germline V lookup: CDR1 GTSNPN, CDR2 SVGIG (reference sequence). V lost 5 bases to trimming and J lost 10 bases; unmatched junction nucleotides: 3. As DNA, the CDR3 is TGTGCCTGGGTGGGGACAGGGGGCTCACCCCTCCACTTT. It specifies CAWVGTGGSPLHF.

The V and J genes are TRBV13 and TRBJ2-3; D not resolved. CDR1 and CDR2 from the germline V gene are PRHDT and FYEKMQ (reference sequence). The V end lost 1 base, the J end lost 4 bases, and 3 bases lay between the germline ends. The CDR3 totals 12 residues. CDR3 sequence: CASSLVADTQYF. As DNA, the CDR3 is TGTGCCAGCAGCTTAGTAGCAGATACGCAGTATTTT.

V gene TRBV6-6 combines with J gene TRBJ2-4; 8 bases align to TRBD1. J gave up 0 bases and V 6 bases, and 4 bases lay outside the gene matches. This CDR3 region has 15 residues. Germline loops: CDR1 MNHNY, CDR2 SVGAGI (reference sequence). CDR3 coding DNA: TGTGCCAGCAGCTCCACAGGGGGAGCCAAAAACATTCAGTACTTC. Its translation: CASSSTGGAKNIQYF.

The V call is TRBV12-5, the J call TRBJ1-5; 9 nucleotides agree with TRBD1. The CDR3 runs to 14 residues. Losses at the gene ends were 5 bases for V and 4 bases for J; bases not matched to a gene: 3. The germline gives CDR1 LGHNT, CDR2 FRNRAP. This chain's CDR3 is CASGQGQGNQPQHF. CDR3 DNA: TGTGCTAGTGGTCAGGGACAGGGTAATCAGCCCCAGCATTTT.

The gene calls are TRBV2 and TRBJ2-5; D perhaps matches TRBD2 (5 bases). Trimming shortened V by 4 bases and J by 7 bases, and 13 bases separated the two germline ends. The CDR3 length is 13 residues. CDR1 SNHLY and CDR2 FYNNEI come from the germline V gene. The CDR3 spells CASSGRQAGTQYF. In nucleotides, the CDR3 is TGTGCCAGCAGTGGCCGGCAGGCGGGGACCCAGTACTTC.

The rearrangement joins TRBV28 to TRBJ1-2, with a tentative D call TRBD1 (6 bases). The CDR3 covers 15 residues. V lost 0 bases, J lost 5 bases, and 13 bases lay in between. Germline V gene lookup returns CDR1 MDHEN and CDR2 SYDVKM. The CDR3 DNA follows: TGTGCCAGCAGTTTATGGAACAGGGTAGGGTATGGCTACACCTTC. This codes for CASSLWNRVGYGYTF.

This sequence joins TRBV7-8 and TRBJ1-5, with 7 positions matching TRBD1. CDR1 SGHVS and CDR2 FQNEAQ come from the germline V gene. V lost 5 bases and J lost 0; bases outside the gene matches: 10. This CDR3 spans 17 amino acids. The CDR3 DNA reads TGTGCCAGCAGCCCACCGGGACAGTCTTATAGCAATCAGCCCCAGCATTTT. Its translation: CASSPPGQSYSNQPQHF.

V usage is TRBV9 and J usage is TRBJ2-1; maybe TRBD2 (7 bases). The germline V gene has CDR1 SGDLS and CDR2 YYNGEE. Trimming shortened V by 6 bases and J by 4 bases, and 17 bases separated the two germline ends. This CDR3 is 15 amino acids long. CDR3 DNA: TGTGCCAGCAACCTCGGGGGGACACTGTACAATGAGCAGTTCTTC. It specifies CASNLGGTLYNEQFF. The full variable domain, its missing parts supplied by reference TRBV9 and TRBJ2-1, is DSGVTQTPKHLITATGQRVTLRCSPRSGDLSVYWYQQSLDQGLQFLIQYYNGEERAKGNILERFSAQQFPDLHSELNLSSLELGDSALYFCASNLGGTLYNEQFFGPGTRLTVL.

The DNA of the CDR3 is TGTGCCATCAGGCGCGATCCGGGACTAGCGGGGAGGAGCACAGATACGCAGTATTTT. Amino acids: CAIRRDPGLAGRSTDTQYF. The chain carries TRBV10-3 and TRBJ2-3; TRBD2 agrees at 13 bases. The germline V gene encodes CDR1 ENHRY and CDR2 SYGVKD. Unmatched junction bases numbered 12, after V lost 6 bases and J lost 0 bases. The CDR3 contains 19 residues.

The V and J genes are TRBV18 and TRBJ1-1; unclear D gene. Trimming removed 1 base at V and 1 base at J, with 7 bases between. This CDR3 spans 14 amino acids. Germline lookup yields CDR1 KGHSH and CDR2 LQKENI. CDR3 sequence reads: CASSPLEGNTEAFF. The CDR3 nucleotides read TGTGCCAGCTCACCACTCGAGGGGAACACTGAAGCTTTCTTT.

This clone was recorded a few times. This rearrangement joins TRBV13 to TRBJ1-6; D is perhaps TRBD1 (5 bases). V was pared by 5 bases and J by 9 bases, with 17 bases between. Looked up from germline, CDR1 is PRHDT and CDR2 is FYEKMQ (reference sequence). CDR3 length: 15 amino acids. CDR3 region: CASSPDGTAGSPLHF. In nucleotides, the CDR3 is TGTGCCAGCAGCCCAGACGGGACGGCTGGTTCACCCCTCCACTTT.

This rearrangement joins TRBV6-5 to TRBJ2-3; 9 nucleotides match TRBD1. V dropped 6 bases and J dropped 1; count of bases not matched to a gene: 5. The CDR3 loop spans 15 amino acids. CDR1 and CDR2 from the germline V gene are MNHEY and SVGAGI. The CDR3 protein is CASSRTGARTDTQYF. As DNA, the CDR3 is TGTGCCAGCAGCAGGACAGGGGCCCGCACAGATACGCAGTATTTT.

This chain joins TRBV5-4 and TRBJ1-2; 8 nucleotides match TRBD1. There are 14 residues in the CDR3. V lost 6 bases to trimming and J lost 5 bases; unmatched junction nucleotides: 9. Germline-derived CDR1 and CDR2 are SGHNT and YYREEE (reference sequence). The CDR3 spells CASTSGGADYGYTF. Written as DNA, the CDR3 is TGTGCCAGCACCTCAGGGGGCGCGGATTATGGCTACACCTTC. Using reference TRBV5-4 and TRBJ1-2 for the parts outside the CDR3, the full variable domain is ETGVTQSPTHLIKTRGQQVTLRCSSQSGHNTVSWYQQALGQGPQFIFQYYREEENGRGNFPPRFSGLQFPNYSSELNVNALELDDSALYLCASTSGGADYGYTFGSGTRLTVV.